One and the same sample provided the 29 T cell receptor beta chains below, sequenced in a study of CD8+ T cells in alopecia areata. Sequencing used cDNA as its template, made by extracting RNA and reverse transcribing it. The data were produced by immunoSEQ multiplex PCR, yet TCRdb's version contains in-frame clones alone and is incomplete. The sample has about 120,000 clones; roughly two fifths are singletons. Sequences were obtained from CD4+ T cells sorted from blood. These receptors were obtained from a human donor with alopecia areata.

This clone was seen more than once but under ten times. The chain is built from TRBV4-2 and TRBJ1-5; 7 nucleotides align to TRBD1. CDR1 is LGHNA, CDR2 YNFKEQ, per germline. The CDR3 has 16 residues. With 6 bases clipped from V and 3 bases from J, the junction kept 11 bases outside the gene matches. The CDR3 loop reads CASRFSGTANNQPQHF. The CDR3 nucleotides are TGTGCCAGCAGATTTTCCGGGACAGCTAACAATCAGCCCCAGCATTTT.

This clone has only a few counts. The rearrangement uses TRBV6-5 and TRBJ2-2, with D uncertain. Germline-derived CDR1 and CDR2 are MNHEY and SVGAGI. CDR3 length equals 14 residues. V was pared by 6 bases and J by 4 bases, with 12 bases between. CDR3 sequence reads: CASSLPKSTGELFF. The CDR3 bases are TGTGCCAGCAGCCTCCCCAAGAGCACCGGGGAGCTGTTTTTT.

V is TRBV7-9 and J is TRBJ2-7; 10 bases line up with TRBD2. Germline V gene data show CDR1 as SEHNR and CDR2 as FQNEAQ (reference sequence). The CDR3 spans 13 residues. The V gene end was trimmed by 9 bases and the J gene end by 3 bases; junction bases not matched to a gene: 5. Here the CDR3 reads CASRTSGNYEQYF. The CDR3, as DNA: TGTGCCAGTCGGACTAGCGGAAACTACGAGCAGTACTTC.

This clone was observed a few times. V gene TRBV29-1 combines with J gene TRBJ2-7; TRBD1 agrees at 8 bases. The CDR3 consists of 16 residues. CDR1 is SQVTM and CDR2 is ANQGSEA in the germline V gene. V gave up 5 bases and J gave up 6 bases; unmatched junction bases: 18. The CDR3 DNA reads as TGCAGCGTTAAGTACCCCGGGACAGGCTCGATCCGCGAGCAGTACTTC. As protein: CSVKYPGTGSIREQYF.

The chain links TRBV29-1 to TRBJ2-7, with D uncertain. The V and J ends lost 4 bases and 0 bases respectively, with 13 bases between them. The CDR3 extends over 14 amino acids. Germline V lookup: CDR1 SQVTM, CDR2 ANQGSEA. The chain's CDR3 is CSVVGSLSSYEQYF. CDR3 nucleotide sequence: TGCAGCGTTGTAGGTAGCCTAAGCTCCTACGAGCAGTACTTC.

This rearrangement joins TRBV27 to TRBJ2-5; D may be TRBD1 (6 bases). Trimming cost V 6 bases and J 0 bases, with 17 bases left between them. CDR1 and CDR2 from the germline V gene are MNHEY and SMNVEV (reference sequence). The CDR3 is 16 amino acids. The CDR3 reads CASSRGPGDDQETQYF. The CDR3 coding sequence is TGTGCCAGCAGCAGAGGTCCAGGGGACGACCAAGAGACCCAGTACTTC.

This clone was counted a few times. The chain is built from TRBV4-3 and TRBJ2-3; D is ambiguous. Trimming shortened V by 2 bases and J by 2 bases, and 5 bases separated the two germline ends. Germline V gene lookup returns CDR1 LGHNA and CDR2 YSLEER. This CDR3 is built from 13 residues. The CDR3, as DNA: TGCGCCAGCAGCCAAATGCACACAGATACGCAGTATTTT. Residues: CASSQMHTDTQYF.

This chain uses TRBV7-2 with TRBJ1-1; TRBD1 might be the D (5 bases). The CDR3 runs 15 residues. The V end was cut by 5 bases, the J end by 1 base, with 14 bases between. The germline V gene has CDR1 SGHTA and CDR2 FQGNSA. The CDR3 protein is CASSPMGPSNTEAFF. CDR3 coding DNA: TGTGCCAGCAGCCCTATGGGACCGTCGAACACTGAAGCTTTCTTT. The full variable domain, its missing parts supplied by reference TRBV7-2 and TRBJ1-1, is GAGVSQSPSNKVTEKGKDVELRCDPISGHTALYWYRQSLGQGLEFLIYFQGNSAPDKSGLPSDRFSAERTGGSVSTLTIQRTQQEDSAVYLCASSPMGPSNTEAFFGQGTRLTVV.

The CDR3 protein is CSVEDSWGAAFF. The CDR3 DNA reads as TGCAGCGTTGAAGATAGTTGGGGGGCAGCTTTCTTT. The chain is built from TRBV29-1 and TRBJ1-1, with D possibly being TRBD1 (6 bases). V lost 0 bases and J lost 10, with 12 bases in between. Germline assignment: CDR1 SQVTM and CDR2 ANQGSEA. This CDR3 is built from 12 residues. Complete variable domain (other parts from reference TRBV29-1 and TRBJ1-1): SAVISQKPSRDICQRGTSLTIQCQVDSQVTMMFWYRQQPGQSLTLIATANQGSEATYESGFVIDKFPISRPNLTFSTLTVSNMSPEDSSIYLCSVEDSWGAAFFGQGTRLTVV.

The chain has TRBV18 and TRBJ2-5, with a tentative D call TRBD2 (6 bases). This CDR3 region has 13 residues. Germline lookup yields CDR1 KGHSH and CDR2 LQKENI. V was pared by 4 bases and J by 4 bases, with 10 bases between. This CDR3 reads CASSRREGETQYF. As DNA, the CDR3 is TGTGCCAGCTCACGGAGGGAAGGAGAGACCCAGTACTTC.

This chain links TRBV2 with TRBJ2-7; D not resolved. Trimming removed 7 bases from V and 0 bases from J, with 13 bases in between. CDR1 and CDR2 (germline): SNHLY, FYNNEI. This CDR3 has 14 residues. CDR3 DNA sequence: TGTGCCAGCACTGACGGCCTGAGCTCCTACGAGCAGTACTTC. Translation gives CASTDGLSSYEQYF.

This chain links TRBV6-5 with TRBJ1-4, with a weak D call TRBD1 (6 bases). Deletions cut 0 bases from V and 5 bases from J, with 13 bases between. Germline loops: CDR1 MNHEY, CDR2 SVGAGI. CDR3 length equals 16 residues. The CDR3 DNA is TGTGCCAGCAGTTACTCCGACGGGAGGGGGAATGAAAAACTGTTTTTT. This codes for CASSYSDGRGNEKLFF.

The rearrangement joins TRBV9 to TRBJ2-5; no firm D call. Germline lookup yields CDR1 SGDLS and CDR2 YYNGEE. The ends were cut back, 0 bases at V and 5 bases at J, with 11 bases in the middle. The CDR3 contains 14 residues. The CDR3 bases are TGTGCCAGCAGCGTAGACCCCACGCTTGAGACCCAGTACTTC. Its translation: CASSVDPTLETQYF.

The CDR3 region is CSVSGPPTETQYF. CDR3 nucleotides: TGCAGCGTTAGCGGTCCTCCCACAGAGACCCAGTACTTC. The chain couples TRBV29-1 to TRBJ2-5; tentatively, D is TRBD2 (5 bases). Germline V gene lookup returns CDR1 SQVTM and CDR2 ANQGSEA. There are 13 residues in the CDR3. V shed 5 bases and J shed 4 bases, with 14 bases lying between them.

This clone was picked up a small number of times. The gene calls are TRBV29-1 and TRBJ1-1; D might be TRBD1 (6 bases). This CDR3 region has 12 residues. V lost 7 bases and J 3 bases, leaving 12 bases between the germline ends. CDR1 is SQVTM, CDR2 ANQGSEA, per germline. CDR3 in DNA: TGCAGCGCGGGAGGGGGGGACACTGAAGCTTTCTTT. This codes for CSAGGGDTEAFF.

As regards this clone: Other DNA variants within this sample encode the same CDR3. Here the CDR3 reads CSARTSNEQFF. In nucleotides, the CDR3 is TGCAGTGCTAGAACTAGCAATGAGCAGTTCTTC. J is TRBJ2-1 and V is TRBV20-1; D is possibly TRBD2 (5 bases). The CDR3 runs to 11 residues. V lost 2 bases and J lost 6, with 5 bases in between. Germline assignment: CDR1 DFQATT and CDR2 SNEGSKA (reference sequence).

The rearrangement joins TRBV29-1 to TRBJ1-5, with a weak D call TRBD1 (5 bases). Germline lookup yields CDR1 SQVTM and CDR2 ANQGSEA. V lost 4 bases, J lost 1 base, and 11 bases lay in between. This CDR3 has 14 residues. CDR3: CSVGGGRSNQPQHF. Written as DNA, the CDR3 is TGCAGCGTTGGTGGGGGAAGGAGCAATCAGCCCCAGCATTTT.

The sample holds a few counts of this clone. The chain has TRBV13 and TRBJ2-5, with D hard to call. CDR3 size: 12 residues. V lost 5 bases and J 4 bases, leaving 8 bases between the germline ends. Germline CDR1 reads PRHDT; CDR2 reads FYEKMQ (reference sequence). The CDR3 region has the DNA TGTGCCAGCAGCCCTCGGCGAGAGACCCAGTACTTC. Encoded protein: CASSPRRETQYF.

Only a few counts were recorded for this clone. In DNA form, the CDR3 reads TGCAGCGTTGGGGGAGGCTTAGGCCAAGAGACCCAGTACTTC. Protein sequence: CSVGGGLGQETQYF. The chain employs TRBV29-1 and TRBJ2-5, with D perhaps matching TRBD2 (6 bases). Germline CDR1 reads SQVTM; CDR2 reads ANQGSEA. The CDR3 contains 14 residues. With 4 bases removed from V and 1 base from J, the gap between germline ends came to 13 bases. Complete variable domain (other parts from reference TRBV29-1 and TRBJ2-5): SAVISQKPSRDICQRGTSLTIQCQVDSQVTMMFWYRQQPGQSLTLIATANQGSEATYESGFVIDKFPISRPNLTFSTLTVSNMSPEDSSIYLCSVGGGLGQETQYFGPGTRLLVL.

This clone was detected ten times or more. V and J are TRBV7-3 and TRBJ2-3, with 8 bases fitting TRBD2. The CDR3 is 15 amino acids. The trim removed 7 bases at V and 0 bases at J, leaving 6 bases unmatched. Germline CDR1 SGHTA, CDR2 FQGTGA. CDR3 DNA sequence: TGTGCCAGCACCCCTAGCGGGCTTAGCACAGATACGCAGTATTTT. It specifies CASTPSGLSTDTQYF.

This clone was seen more than once but under ten times. The genes are TRBV7-3 and TRBJ2-5; D is uncertain. Germline lookup yields CDR1 SGHTA and CDR2 FQGTGA. The CDR3 has 13 amino acids. The V and J ends lost 5 bases and 3 bases respectively, with 10 bases between them. The DNA of the CDR3 is TGTGCCAGCAGCCCCTCAACCAAAGAGACCCAGTACTTC. The encoded protein is CASSPSTKETQYF.

This chain connects TRBV14 to TRBJ2-5, with a tentative D call TRBD2 (5 bases). The CDR3 spans 11 residues. Germline CDR1 SGHDN, CDR2 FVKESK. Trimming stripped 3 bases from V and 7 bases from J, with 6 bases between. DNA of the CDR3: TGTGCCAGCAGCCAGGGGAGGACCCAGTACTTC. It is translated as CASSQGRTQYF.

The count of this clone is one. As DNA, the CDR3 is TGTGCCAGCAGCTTTACCGACAGCAACTACGAGCAGTACTTC. Residues: CASSFTDSNYEQYF. The genes are TRBV6-5 and TRBJ2-7; maybe TRBD1 (5 bases). Per germline, CDR1 MNHEY and CDR2 SVGAGI. Between the trimmed V and J ends, which lost 6 bases and 3 bases, there was a span of 15 bases. The CDR3 extends over 14 amino acids.

This sequence joins TRBV29-1 and TRBJ2-5; TRBD2 agrees at 7 bases. V lost 5 bases to trimming and J lost 1 base; unmatched junction nucleotides: 4. The germline V gene has CDR1 SQVTM and CDR2 ANQGSEA. The CDR3 is made up of 13 amino acids. In nucleotides, the CDR3 is TGCAGCGTTCGTCGACTAGCCCAAGAGACCCAGTACTTC. Translation gives CSVRRLAQETQYF.

The V call is TRBV30, the J call TRBJ1-1, with 7 bases aligning to TRBD1. This CDR3 comprises 14 residues. The trim removed 5 bases at V and 1 base at J, leaving 7 bases unmatched. Germline lookup yields CDR1 GTSNPN and CDR2 SVGIG (reference sequence). The CDR3 spells CAWRPGQTNTEAFF. In DNA form, the CDR3 reads TGTGCCTGGCGTCCGGGACAGACGAACACTGAAGCTTTCTTT. Using reference TRBV30 and TRBJ1-1 for the parts outside the CDR3, the full variable domain is SQTIHQWPATLVQPVGSPLSLECTVEGTSNPNLYWYRQAAGRGLQLLFYSVGIGQISSEVPQNLSASRPQDRQFILSSKKLLLSDSGFYLCAWRPGQTNTEAFFGQGTRLTVV.

This clone was counted many times. The V call is TRBV14, the J call TRBJ2-2, with TRBD1 as a possible D gene (6 bases). Trimming took off 5 bases at V and 5 bases at J, with 9 bases between the two ends. CDR1 is SGHDN, CDR2 FVKESK, per germline. This CDR3 contains 13 residues. CDR3 DNA sequence: TGTGCCAGCAGCAAGGGGACAACCGGGGAGCTGTTTTTT. The encoded protein is CASSKGTTGELFF.

The V and J genes are TRBV5-1 and TRBJ2-1; TRBD2 is a possible D gene (6 bases). Germline CDR1 is SGHRS and CDR2 is YFSETQ. Trimming stripped 0 bases from V and 8 bases from J, with 21 bases between. The CDR3 is made up of 17 amino acids. CDR3 sequence reads: CASSLAVQWAGGDEQFF. The CDR3, as DNA: TGCGCCAGCAGCTTGGCCGTTCAGTGGGCAGGCGGGGATGAGCAGTTCTTC.

The chain links TRBV4-3 to TRBJ2-1, with D perhaps TRBD2 (5 bases). Germline CDR1 is LGHNA and CDR2 is YSLEER. The CDR3 consists of 15 residues. Trimming removed 3 bases from V and 6 bases from J, with 15 bases in between. The CDR3 nucleotides read TGCGCCAGCAGCCAGACCTCCCTAGGAGGCAATGAGCAGTTCTTC. Amino acids: CASSQTSLGGNEQFF.

J is TRBJ2-3 and V is TRBV11-2; a possible D gene is TRBD2 (6 bases). Trimming removed 0 bases from V and 3 bases from J, with 7 bases in between. The germline CDR1 and CDR2 sequences are SGHAT and FQNNGV. There are 14 residues in the CDR3. CDR3 protein: CASSLDGGTDTQYF. The DNA for the CDR3 is TGTGCCAGCAGCTTAGACGGGGGAACAGATACGCAGTATTTT.